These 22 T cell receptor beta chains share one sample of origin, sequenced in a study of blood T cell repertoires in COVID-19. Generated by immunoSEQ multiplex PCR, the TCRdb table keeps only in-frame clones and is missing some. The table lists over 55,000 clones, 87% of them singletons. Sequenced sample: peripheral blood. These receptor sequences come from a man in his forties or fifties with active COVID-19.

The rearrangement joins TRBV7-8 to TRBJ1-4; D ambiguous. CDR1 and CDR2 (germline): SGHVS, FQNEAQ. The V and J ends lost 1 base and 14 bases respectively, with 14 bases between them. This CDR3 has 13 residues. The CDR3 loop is CASSLDRSATLFF. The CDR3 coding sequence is TGTGCCAGCAGCTTAGATCGGTCCGCCACTCTGTTTTTT.

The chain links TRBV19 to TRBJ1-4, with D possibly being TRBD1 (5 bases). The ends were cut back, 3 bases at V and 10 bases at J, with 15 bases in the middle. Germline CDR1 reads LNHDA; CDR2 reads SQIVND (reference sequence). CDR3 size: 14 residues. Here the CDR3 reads CASSIPTDSGKLFF. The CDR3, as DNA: TGTGCCAGTAGTATTCCGACAGATTCCGGAAAACTGTTTTTT. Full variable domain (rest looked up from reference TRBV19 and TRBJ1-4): DGGITQSPKYLFRKEGQNVTLSCEQNLNHDAMYWYRQDPGQGLRLIYYSQIVNDFQKGDIAEGYSVSREKKESFPLTVTSAQKNPTAFYLCASSIPTDSGKLFFGSGTQLSVL.

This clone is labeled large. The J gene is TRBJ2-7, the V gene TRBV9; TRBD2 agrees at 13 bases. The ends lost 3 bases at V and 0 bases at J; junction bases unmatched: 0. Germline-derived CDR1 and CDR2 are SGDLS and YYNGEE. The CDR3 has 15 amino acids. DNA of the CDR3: TGTGCCAGCAGCGGGACTAGCGGGAGCTCCTACGAGCAGTACTTC. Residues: CASSGTSGSSYEQYF. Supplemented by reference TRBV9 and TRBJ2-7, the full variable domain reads DSGVTQTPKHLITATGQRVTLRCSPRSGDLSVYWYQQSLDQGLQFLIQYYNGEERAKGNILERFSAQQFPDLHSELNLSSLELGDSALYFCASSGTSGSSYEQYFGPGTRLTVT.

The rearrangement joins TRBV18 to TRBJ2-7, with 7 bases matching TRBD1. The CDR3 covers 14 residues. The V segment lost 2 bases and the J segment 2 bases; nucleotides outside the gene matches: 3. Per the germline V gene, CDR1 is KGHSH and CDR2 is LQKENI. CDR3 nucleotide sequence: TGTGCCAGCTCACCAGACAGGGCCACCTACGAGCAGTACTTC. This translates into CASSPDRATYEQYF.

For the CDR3, the DNA is TGCGCCAGCAGCTTGGTTAGCGGGAGCGGGGTAGAGACCCAGTACTTC. Protein: CASSLVSGSGVETQYF. This sequence joins TRBV5-1 and TRBJ2-5, with TRBD2 matching over 9 bases. The germline V gene has CDR1 SGHRS and CDR2 YFSETQ. Unmatched junction bases numbered 7, after V lost 0 bases and J lost 4 bases. This CDR3 has 16 residues.

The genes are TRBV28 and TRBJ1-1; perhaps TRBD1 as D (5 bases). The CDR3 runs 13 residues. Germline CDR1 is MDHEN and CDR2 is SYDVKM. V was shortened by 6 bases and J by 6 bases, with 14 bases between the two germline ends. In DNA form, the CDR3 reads TGTGCCAGCAGGTCGACCGGGGGTGCTGAAGCTTTCTTT. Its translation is CASRSTGGAEAFF.

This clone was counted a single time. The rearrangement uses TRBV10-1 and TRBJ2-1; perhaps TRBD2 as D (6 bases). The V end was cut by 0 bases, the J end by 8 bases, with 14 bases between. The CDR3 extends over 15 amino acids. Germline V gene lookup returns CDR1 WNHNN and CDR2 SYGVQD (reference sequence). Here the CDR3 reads CASSESDLAVDEQFF. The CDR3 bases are TGCGCCAGCAGTGAGTCGGACTTAGCGGTGGATGAGCAGTTCTTC.

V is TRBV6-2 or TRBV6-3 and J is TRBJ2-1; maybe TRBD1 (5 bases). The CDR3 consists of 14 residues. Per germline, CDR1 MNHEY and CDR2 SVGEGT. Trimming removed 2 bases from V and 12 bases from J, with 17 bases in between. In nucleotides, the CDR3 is TGTGCCAGCAGTTACATCGACTCCCCTAGGGGGCAGTTCTTC. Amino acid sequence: CASSYIDSPRGQFF.

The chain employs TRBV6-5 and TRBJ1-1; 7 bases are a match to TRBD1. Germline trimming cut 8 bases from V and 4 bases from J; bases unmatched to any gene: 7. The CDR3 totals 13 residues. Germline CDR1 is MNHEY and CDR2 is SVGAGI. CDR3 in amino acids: CASVQGSSTEAFF. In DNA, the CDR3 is TGTGCCAGCGTACAGGGGTCGAGCACTGAAGCTTTCTTT.

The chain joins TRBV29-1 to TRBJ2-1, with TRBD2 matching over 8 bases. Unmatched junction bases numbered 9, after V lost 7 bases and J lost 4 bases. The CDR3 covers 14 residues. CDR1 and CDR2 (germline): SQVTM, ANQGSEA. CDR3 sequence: CSAAPSGRYNEQFF. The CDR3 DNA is TGCAGCGCAGCTCCTAGCGGGCGATACAATGAGCAGTTCTTC.

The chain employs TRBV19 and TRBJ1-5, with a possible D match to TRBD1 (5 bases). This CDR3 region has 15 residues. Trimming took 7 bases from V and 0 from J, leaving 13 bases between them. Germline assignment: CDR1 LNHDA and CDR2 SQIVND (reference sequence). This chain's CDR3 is CASNSQGISNQPQHF. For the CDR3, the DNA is TGTGCCAGTAATTCTCAGGGCATTAGCAATCAGCCCCAGCATTTT.

The CDR3 is CASSETQGADQPQHF. The CDR3 DNA is TGTGCCAGCAGTGAAACGCAGGGGGCGGATCAGCCCCAGCATTTT. This sequence joins TRBV6-1 and TRBJ1-5; 8 nucleotides line up with TRBD1. V lost 2 bases and J lost 5; bases outside the gene matches: 5. Looked up from germline, CDR1 is MNHNS and CDR2 is SASEGT. The CDR3 covers 15 residues.

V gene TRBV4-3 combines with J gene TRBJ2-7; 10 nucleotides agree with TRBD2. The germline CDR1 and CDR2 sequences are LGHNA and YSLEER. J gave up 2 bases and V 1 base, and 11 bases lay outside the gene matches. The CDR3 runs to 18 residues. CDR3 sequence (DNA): TGCGCCAGCAGCCAAGTCTTGTCGCGGACTAGCGGCACCTACGAGCAGTACTTC. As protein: CASSQVLSRTSGTYEQYF.

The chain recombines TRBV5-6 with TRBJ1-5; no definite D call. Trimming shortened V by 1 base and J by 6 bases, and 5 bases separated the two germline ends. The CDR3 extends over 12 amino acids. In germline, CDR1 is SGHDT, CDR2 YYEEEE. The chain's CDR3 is CASSLQAQPQHF. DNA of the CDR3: TGTGCCAGCAGCTTGCAGGCTCAGCCCCAGCATTTT. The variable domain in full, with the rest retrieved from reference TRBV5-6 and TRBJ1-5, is DAGVTQSPTHLIKTRGQQVTLRCSPKSGHDTVSWYQQALGQGPQFIFQYYEEEERQRGNFPDRFSGHQFPNYSSELNVNALLLGDSALYLCASSLQAQPQHFGDGTRLSIL.

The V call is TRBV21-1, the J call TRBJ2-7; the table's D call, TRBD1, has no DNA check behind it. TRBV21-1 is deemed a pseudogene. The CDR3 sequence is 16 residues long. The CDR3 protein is CASSKEPGQSHYEQYF. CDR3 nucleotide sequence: TGTGCCAGCAGCAAGGAACCGGGACAAAGTCACTACGAGCAGTACTTC.

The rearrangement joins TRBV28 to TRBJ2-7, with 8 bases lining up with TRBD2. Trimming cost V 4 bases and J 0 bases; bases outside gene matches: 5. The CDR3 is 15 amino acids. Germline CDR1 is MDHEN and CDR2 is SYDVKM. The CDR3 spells CASSSGLGSSYEQYF. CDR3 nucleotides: TGTGCCAGCAGTTCGGGACTAGGAAGCTCCTACGAGCAGTACTTC. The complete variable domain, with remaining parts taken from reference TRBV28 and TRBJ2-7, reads DVKVTQSSRYLVKRTGEKVFLECVQDMDHENMFWYRQDPGLGLRLIYFSYDVKMKEKGDIPEGYSVSREKKERFSLILESASTNQTSMYLCASSSGLGSSYEQYFGPGTRLTVT.

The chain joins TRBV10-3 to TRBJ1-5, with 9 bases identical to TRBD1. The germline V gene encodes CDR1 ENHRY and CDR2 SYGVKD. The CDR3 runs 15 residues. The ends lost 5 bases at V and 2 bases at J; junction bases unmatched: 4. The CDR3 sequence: CAISSGQGGNQPQHF. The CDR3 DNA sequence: TGTGCCATCAGTTCGGGACAGGGTGGCAATCAGCCCCAGCATTTT.

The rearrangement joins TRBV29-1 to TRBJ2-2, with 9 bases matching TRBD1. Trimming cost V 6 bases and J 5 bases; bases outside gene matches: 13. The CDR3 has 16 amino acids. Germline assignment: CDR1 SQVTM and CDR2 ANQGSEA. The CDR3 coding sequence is TGCAGCGTCCCGGCCGGGACAGGGTATAGTACCGGGGAGCTGTTTTTT. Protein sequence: CSVPAGTGYSTGELFF.

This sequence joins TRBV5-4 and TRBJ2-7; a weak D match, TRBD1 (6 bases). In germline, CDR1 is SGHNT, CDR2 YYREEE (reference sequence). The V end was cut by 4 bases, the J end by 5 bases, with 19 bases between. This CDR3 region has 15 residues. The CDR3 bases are TGTGCCAGCAGCAAAGCGTCAGACAGGCCCGACGAGCAGTACTTC. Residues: CASSKASDRPDEQYF.

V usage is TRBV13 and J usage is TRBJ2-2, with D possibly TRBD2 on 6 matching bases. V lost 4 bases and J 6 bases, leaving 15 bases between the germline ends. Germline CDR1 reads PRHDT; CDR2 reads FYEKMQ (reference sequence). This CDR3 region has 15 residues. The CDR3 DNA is TGTGCCAGCAGCTCCGGGGACTCGCAACCCGGGGAGCTGTTTTTT. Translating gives CASSSGDSQPGELFF.

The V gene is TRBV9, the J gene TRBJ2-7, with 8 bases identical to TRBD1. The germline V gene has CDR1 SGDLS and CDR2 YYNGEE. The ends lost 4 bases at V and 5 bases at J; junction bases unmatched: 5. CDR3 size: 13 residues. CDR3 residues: CASSFGQGNEQYF. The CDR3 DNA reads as TGTGCCAGCAGCTTTGGACAGGGCAACGAGCAGTACTTC.

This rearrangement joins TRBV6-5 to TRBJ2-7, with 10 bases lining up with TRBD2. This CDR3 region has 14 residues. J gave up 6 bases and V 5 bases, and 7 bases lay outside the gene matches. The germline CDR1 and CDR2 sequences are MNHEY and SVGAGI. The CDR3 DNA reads TGTGCCAGCAGTAGAGCTAGCGGGAGAGGCGAGCAGTACTTC. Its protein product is CASSRASGRGEQYF.